These T cell receptor beta chains were read from a single sample in a study of T cells after posttransplantation cyclophosphamide. Measured with immunoSEQ multiplex PCR; TCRdb has only the in-frame clones, and not every one. The data show some 40,000 clones, with none appearing a single time. Sequencing used PBMCs. The receptors originated from a young man in good health and a related stem cell transplant donor. Both conserved end residues are part of each CDR3. The D gene is left open where the match is weak. Clone size, where shown, is once, few, many, or a class for clones that have expanded.

v_call: TRBV5-1; clone_size: many; d_call: TRBD1; j_call: TRBJ1-3; cdr3_length: 16; cdr3_nt: TGCGCCAGCAGTTCAGACAATACAGGGGCTGGAAACACCATATATTTT; cdr3_aa: CASSSDNTGAGNTIYF
v_call: TRBV7-9; clone_size: many; d_call: NA; j_call: TRBJ1-6; cdr3_length: 14; cdr3_nt: TGTGCCAGCAGCTTAGCACAAGGCAATTCACCCCTCCACTTT; cdr3_aa: CASSLAQGNSPLHF
v_call: TRBV6-5; clone_size: many; d_call: NA; j_call: TRBJ1-5; cdr3_length: 14; cdr3_nt: TGTGCCAGCAGTTACTCCCAGGGAAATCAGCCCCAGCATTTT; cdr3_aa: CASSYSQGNQPQHF
v_call: TRBV28; clone_size: NA; d_call: TRBD1; j_call: TRBJ1-2; cdr3_length: 15; cdr3_nt: TGTGCCAGCAGCCCGACGGGACAGGGAGGGTTTGGCTACACCTTC; cdr3_aa: CASSPTGQGGFGYTF
v_call: TRBV6-4; clone_size: many; d_call: TRBD1; j_call: TRBJ1-5; cdr3_length: 15; cdr3_nt: TGTGCCAGCAGTGCCGCAGGGGGCGGCAATCAGCCCCAGCATTTT; cdr3_aa: CASSAAGGGNQPQHF
v_call: TRBV5-1; clone_size: many; d_call: NA; j_call: TRBJ1-1; cdr3_length: 14; cdr3_nt: TGCGCCAGCAGCGTGGACAGCAGCAACACTGAAGCTTTCTTT; cdr3_aa: CASSVDSSNTEAFF
v_call: TRBV7-2; clone_size: many; d_call: TRBD2; j_call: TRBJ2-3; cdr3_length: 18; cdr3_nt: TGTGCCAGCAGCCGCGGGACTAGCGGGTGGACCGAGGTAGATACGCAGTATTTT; cdr3_aa: CASSRGTSGWTEVDTQYF
v_call: TRBV19; clone_size: many; d_call: NA; j_call: TRBJ1-4; cdr3_length: 13; cdr3_nt: TGTGCCAGTAATAAGAGGCAGAATGAAAAACTGTTTTTT; cdr3_aa: CASNKRQNEKLFF
v_call: TRBV7-8; clone_size: NA; d_call: TRBD1; j_call: TRBJ2-3; cdr3_length: 16; cdr3_nt: TGTGCCAGCAGCCGAGTGCTCGGACAGGGTTCAGATACGCAGTATTTT; cdr3_aa: CASSRVLGQGSDTQYF
v_call: TRBV29-1; clone_size: NA; d_call: TRBD1; j_call: TRBJ2-7; cdr3_length: 13; cdr3_nt: TGCAGCGTAAACGGACAGGACTCCTACGAGCAGTACTTC; cdr3_aa: CSVNGQDSYEQYF
v_call: TRBV5-4; clone_size: NA; d_call: NA; j_call: TRBJ2-1; cdr3_length: 13; cdr3_nt: TGTGCCAGCAGCTTGGTACTAGGCGGCGAGCAGTTCTTC; cdr3_aa: CASSLVLGGEQFF